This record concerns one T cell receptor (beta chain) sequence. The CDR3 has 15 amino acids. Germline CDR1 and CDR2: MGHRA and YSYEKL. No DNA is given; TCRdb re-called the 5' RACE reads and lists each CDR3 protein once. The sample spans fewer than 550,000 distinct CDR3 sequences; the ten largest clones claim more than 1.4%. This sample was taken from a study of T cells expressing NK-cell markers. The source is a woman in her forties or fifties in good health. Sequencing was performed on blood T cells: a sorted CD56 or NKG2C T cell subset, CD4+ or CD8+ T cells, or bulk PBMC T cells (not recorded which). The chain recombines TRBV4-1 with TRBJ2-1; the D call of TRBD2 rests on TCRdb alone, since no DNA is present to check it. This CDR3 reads CASSHPPASGDEQFF.